The entry that follows covers one T cell receptor (beta chain) sequence. The antigen it recognizes is unknown. The input lacks base qualities; no much larger clone sits a single base away. This sample stems from a study of blood T cell repertoires in COVID-19 (dated by TCRdb to 2018 to 2021). Study-level background: Samples from collaborators originated in the United States, Italy and Spain and spanned both the acute and convalescent phases of COVID-19. The repertoires were made available in a free public database intended to serve as a resource for research on the immune response to SARS-CoV-2. Where HLA class I and class II types were available, the types were taken from metadata supplied by the sample provider, not from assay-based typing. The material from the prospective study consisted of cDNA or gDNA derived from T cells, B-cell-depleted T cells, or PBMCs. A de-identified subject ID, COVID-19 status, age in years and sex were almost always included in the sample metadata. The samples were drawn from the first 160 participants of the ongoing ImmuneRACE study and from some 1,300 subjects provided by 6 global collaborators. The dataset comprised deeply sampled blood TCRbeta repertoires from subjects exposed to, actively infected with, or recovered from COVID-19. Beyond this particular receptor, the publication reports: How much clinical and demographic metadata was included differed by source and by participant, and the metadata was provided uncurated.

The immunoSEQ Assay, a bias-controlled multiplex PCR, was used to amplify TCRbeta CDR3 regions from genomic DNA. Per the source publication's procedure: The number of nucleated cells in each sample was estimated from the amplification of reference gene primers within the assay. To quantify the absolute abundance of each unique TCRbeta CDR3 rearrangement, sequence reads were collapsed and filtered. For each sample, productive Simpson clonality was calculated as the square root of Simpson's diversity index across productive rearrangements. The immuneACCESS repertoire file appears here via TCRdb, limited to in-frame rearrangements. These files lack a portion of the clones; in checked studies, under half of the deficit traces to unresolved V genes, and the cause of the others is not known. V, J and clone size are taken as reported in that table, and D and trimming were inferred from the DNA itself. A total of fewer than 200,000 clones appear in this sample, roughly 80% of them only once. The ten largest account for around 7.8% of the sample.

From cysteine to phenylalanine, the CDR3 is 14 amino acids long. The read is trimmed to its CDR3 DNA, 42 bases read in frame from base 1. CDR1 and CDR2, looked up from the germline V gene (reference sequence), are GTSNPN and SVGIG. V and J are trimmed by 1 base and 3 bases, and the gene matches miss 5 bases of the junction. Participants in the prospective study were enrolled through a virtual design, were aged roughly 18 to 100 years, and lived in 24 United States geographic areas. In the prospective study, participants were assigned to cohorts based on the clinical history participants reported in a screening survey and a study questionnaire. Recovered participants in ImmuneRACE Cohort 3 were defined as having two consecutive negative NP/OP PCR tests, clearance from a healthcare professional, or resolution of symptoms. Each participant in the prospective study had whole blood, serum and a nasopharyngeal or oropharyngeal swab collected by mobile phlebotomists. Participants in the prospective study had the option to provide additional blood draws and questionnaires over a roughly 2-month period. Before DNA extraction, prospective study blood samples were shipped either frozen or at room temperature.

This sequence uses TRBV30 and TRBJ1-1; 7 bases in between match TRBD1. Sequenced sample: PBMCs or T cells enriched from blood (not recorded which). The clonotype was recovered from a man between 45 and 60 years old who had recovered from COVID-19. Here the CDR3 is given as CAWSAGQVYTEAFF. The bases are TGTGCCTGGAGTGCAGGACAGGTCTACACTGAAGCTTTCTTT.